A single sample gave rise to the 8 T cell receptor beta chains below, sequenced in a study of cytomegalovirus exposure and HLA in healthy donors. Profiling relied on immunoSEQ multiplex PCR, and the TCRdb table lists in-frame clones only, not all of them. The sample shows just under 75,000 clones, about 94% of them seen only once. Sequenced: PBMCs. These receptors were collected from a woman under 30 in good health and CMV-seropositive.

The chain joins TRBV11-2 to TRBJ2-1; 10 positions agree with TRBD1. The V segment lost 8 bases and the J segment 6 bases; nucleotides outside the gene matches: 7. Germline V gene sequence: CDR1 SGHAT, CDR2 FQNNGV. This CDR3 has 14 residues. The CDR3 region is CASRTGTGVNEQFF. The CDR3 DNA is TGTGCCAGCCGAACCGGGACAGGGGTCAATGAGCAGTTCTTC.

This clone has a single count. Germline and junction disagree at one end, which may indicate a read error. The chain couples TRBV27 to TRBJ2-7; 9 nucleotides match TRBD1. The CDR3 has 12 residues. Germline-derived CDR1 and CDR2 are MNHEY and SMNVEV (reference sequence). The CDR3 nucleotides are TGCTACCCTAAAGGGACAGGGAACGAGCAGTACTTC. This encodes CYPKGTGNEQYF.

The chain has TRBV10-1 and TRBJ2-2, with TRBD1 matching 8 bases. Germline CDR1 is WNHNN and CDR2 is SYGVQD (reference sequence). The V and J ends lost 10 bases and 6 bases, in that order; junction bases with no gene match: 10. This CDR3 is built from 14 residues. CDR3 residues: CATSPKTGAGELFF. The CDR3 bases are TGCGCCACCTCCCCAAAGACAGGGGCCGGGGAGCTGTTTTTT.

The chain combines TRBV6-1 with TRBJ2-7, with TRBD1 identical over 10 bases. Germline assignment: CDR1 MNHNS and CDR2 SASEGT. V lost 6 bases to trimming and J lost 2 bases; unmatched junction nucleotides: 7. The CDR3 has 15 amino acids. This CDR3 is CASSRAGTGAYEQYF. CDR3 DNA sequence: TGTGCCAGCAGCCGAGCCGGGACAGGGGCCTACGAGCAGTACTTC.

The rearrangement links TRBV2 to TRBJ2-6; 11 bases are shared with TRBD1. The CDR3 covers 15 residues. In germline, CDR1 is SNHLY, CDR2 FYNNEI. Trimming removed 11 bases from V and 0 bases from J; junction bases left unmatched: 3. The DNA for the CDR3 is TGTGCCCGGGGACAGGGGGGCTCTGGGGCCAACGTCCTGACTTTC. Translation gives CARGQGGSGANVLTF.

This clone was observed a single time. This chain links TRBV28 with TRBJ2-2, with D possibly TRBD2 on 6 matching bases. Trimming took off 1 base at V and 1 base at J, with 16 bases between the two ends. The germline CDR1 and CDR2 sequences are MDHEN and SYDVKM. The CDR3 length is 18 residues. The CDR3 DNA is TGTGCCAGCAGTTTATTACGGAGGAGGGGCCGGAACACCGGGGAGCTGTTTTTT. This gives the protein CASSLLRRRGRNTGELFF.

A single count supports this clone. CDR3 sequence: CASSKPGQGSYEQYF. The CDR3 DNA sequence: TGTGCCAGCAGCAAACCGGGACAGGGTTCCTACGAGCAGTACTTC. This sequence joins TRBV28 and TRBJ2-7; 9 positions match TRBD1. The J segment lost 1 base and the V segment lost 6 bases, leaving 7 bases of the junction unmatched. CDR3 size: 15 residues. CDR1 MDHEN and CDR2 SYDVKM come from the germline V gene.

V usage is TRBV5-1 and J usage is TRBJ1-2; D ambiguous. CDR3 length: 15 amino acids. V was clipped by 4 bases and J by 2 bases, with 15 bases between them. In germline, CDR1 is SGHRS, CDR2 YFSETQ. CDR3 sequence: CASSPGGIENYGYTF. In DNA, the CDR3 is TGCGCCAGCAGCCCGGGAGGTATAGAGAACTATGGCTACACCTTC. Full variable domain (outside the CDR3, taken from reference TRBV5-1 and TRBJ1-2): KAGVTQTPRYLIKTRGQQVTLSCSPISGHRSVSWYQQTPGQGLQFLFEYFSETQRNKGNFPGRFSGRQFSNSRSEMNVSTLELGDSALYLCASSPGGIENYGYTFGSGTRLTVV.